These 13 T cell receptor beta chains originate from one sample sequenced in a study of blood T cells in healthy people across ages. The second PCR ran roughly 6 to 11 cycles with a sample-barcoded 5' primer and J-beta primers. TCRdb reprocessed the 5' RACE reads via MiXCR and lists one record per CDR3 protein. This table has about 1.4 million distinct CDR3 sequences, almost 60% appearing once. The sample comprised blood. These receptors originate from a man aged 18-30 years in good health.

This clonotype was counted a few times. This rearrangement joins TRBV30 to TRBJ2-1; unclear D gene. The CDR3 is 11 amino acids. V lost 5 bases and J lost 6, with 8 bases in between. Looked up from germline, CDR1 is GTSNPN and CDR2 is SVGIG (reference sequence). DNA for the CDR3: TGTGCCTGGTCCCCACTCAATGAGCAGTTCTTC. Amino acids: CAWSPLNEQFF. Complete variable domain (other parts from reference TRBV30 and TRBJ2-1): SQTIHQWPATLVQPVGSPLSLECTVEGTSNPNLYWYRQAAGRGLQLLFYSVGIGQISSEVPQNLSASRPQDRQFILSSKKLLLSDSGFYLCAWSPLNEQFFGPGTRLTVL.

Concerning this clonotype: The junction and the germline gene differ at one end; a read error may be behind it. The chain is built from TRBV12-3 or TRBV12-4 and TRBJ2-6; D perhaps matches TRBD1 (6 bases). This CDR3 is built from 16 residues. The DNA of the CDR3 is TGTGCCAGCAGTCCCCGACAGGTGTCTGGGGTCAACGTCCTGACTTTC. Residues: CASSPRQVSGVNVLTF.

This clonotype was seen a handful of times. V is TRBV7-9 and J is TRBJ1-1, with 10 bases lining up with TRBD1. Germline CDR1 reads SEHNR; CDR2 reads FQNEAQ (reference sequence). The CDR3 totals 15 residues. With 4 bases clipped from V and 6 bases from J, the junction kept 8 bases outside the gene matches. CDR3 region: CASSSPDRGMSEAFF. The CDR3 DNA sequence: TGTGCCAGCAGCTCCCCGGACAGGGGGATGTCTGAAGCTTTCTTT.

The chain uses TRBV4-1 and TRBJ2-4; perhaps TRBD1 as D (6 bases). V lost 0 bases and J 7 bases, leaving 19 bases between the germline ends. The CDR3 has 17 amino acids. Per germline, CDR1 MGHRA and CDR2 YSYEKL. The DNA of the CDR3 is TGCGCCAGCAGCCAAGATGTCCAGGGGATCGTGCGGAACATTCAGTACTTC. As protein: CASSQDVQGIVRNIQYF.

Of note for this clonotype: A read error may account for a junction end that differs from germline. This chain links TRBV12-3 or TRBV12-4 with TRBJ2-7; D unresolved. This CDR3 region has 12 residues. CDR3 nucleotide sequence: TGTCCCAGCAGCCCCGACTCCTACGAGCAGTACTTC. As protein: CPSSPDSYEQYF.

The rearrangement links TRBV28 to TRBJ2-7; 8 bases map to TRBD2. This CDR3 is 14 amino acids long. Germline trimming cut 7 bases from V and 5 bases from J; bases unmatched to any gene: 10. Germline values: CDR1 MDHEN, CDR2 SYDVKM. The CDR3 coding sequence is TGTGCCAGCACCACACTCGGGGGGGCAAACGAGCAGTACTTC. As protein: CASTTLGGANEQYF.

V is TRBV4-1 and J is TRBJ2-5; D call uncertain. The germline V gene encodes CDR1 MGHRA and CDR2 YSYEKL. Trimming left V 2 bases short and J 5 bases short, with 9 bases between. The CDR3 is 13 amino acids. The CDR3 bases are TGCGCCAGCAGCCAACTTAAAAGGGAGACCCAGTACTTC. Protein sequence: CASSQLKRETQYF.

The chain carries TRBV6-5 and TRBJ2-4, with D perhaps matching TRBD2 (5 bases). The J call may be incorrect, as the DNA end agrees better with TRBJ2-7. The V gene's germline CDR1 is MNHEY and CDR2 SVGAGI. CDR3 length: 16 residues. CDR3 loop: CASSYSMGPGGSEQYF. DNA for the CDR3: TGTGCCAGCAGTTACTCGATGGGCCCCGGAGGTTCCGAGCAGTACTTC.

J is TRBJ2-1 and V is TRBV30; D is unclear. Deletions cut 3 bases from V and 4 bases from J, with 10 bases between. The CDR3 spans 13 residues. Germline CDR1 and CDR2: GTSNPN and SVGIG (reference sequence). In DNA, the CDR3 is TGTGCCTGGAGACGAACCCCTTACAATGAGCAGTTCTTC. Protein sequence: CAWRRTPYNEQFF.

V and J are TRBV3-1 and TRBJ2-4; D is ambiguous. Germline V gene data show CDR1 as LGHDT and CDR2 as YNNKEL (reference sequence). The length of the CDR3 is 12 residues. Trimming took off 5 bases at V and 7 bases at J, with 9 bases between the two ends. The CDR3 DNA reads TGTGCCAGCAGCGAACGTCCCAACATTCAGTACTTC. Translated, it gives CASSERPNIQYF.

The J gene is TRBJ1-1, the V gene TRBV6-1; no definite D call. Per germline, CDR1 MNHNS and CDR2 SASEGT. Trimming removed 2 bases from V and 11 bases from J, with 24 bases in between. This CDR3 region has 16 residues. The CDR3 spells CASSEQPGFYSTGAFF. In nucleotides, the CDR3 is TGTGCCAGCAGTGAACAGCCGGGATTCTACAGCACTGGGGCTTTCTTT.

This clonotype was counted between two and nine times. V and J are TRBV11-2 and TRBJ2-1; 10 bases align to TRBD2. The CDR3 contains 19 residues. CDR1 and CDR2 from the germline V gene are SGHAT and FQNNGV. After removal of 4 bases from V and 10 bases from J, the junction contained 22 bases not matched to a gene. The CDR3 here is CASSSGPFPLAGAAWEQFF. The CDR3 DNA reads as TGTGCCAGCAGCTCCGGCCCCTTTCCCCTAGCGGGGGCAGCATGGGAGCAGTTCTTC. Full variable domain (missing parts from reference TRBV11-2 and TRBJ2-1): EAGVAQSPRYKIIEKRQSVAFWCNPISGHATLYWYQQILGQGPKLLIQFQNNGVVDDSQLPKDRFSAERLKGVDSTLKIQPAKLEDSAVYLCASSSGPFPLAGAAWEQFFGPGTRLTVL.

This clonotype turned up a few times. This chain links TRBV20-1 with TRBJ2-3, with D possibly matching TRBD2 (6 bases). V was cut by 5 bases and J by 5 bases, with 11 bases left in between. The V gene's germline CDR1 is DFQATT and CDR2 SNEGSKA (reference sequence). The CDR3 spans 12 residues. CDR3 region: CSAPSSGDTQYF. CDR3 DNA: TGCAGTGCTCCTAGTAGCGGAGATACGCAGTATTTT.